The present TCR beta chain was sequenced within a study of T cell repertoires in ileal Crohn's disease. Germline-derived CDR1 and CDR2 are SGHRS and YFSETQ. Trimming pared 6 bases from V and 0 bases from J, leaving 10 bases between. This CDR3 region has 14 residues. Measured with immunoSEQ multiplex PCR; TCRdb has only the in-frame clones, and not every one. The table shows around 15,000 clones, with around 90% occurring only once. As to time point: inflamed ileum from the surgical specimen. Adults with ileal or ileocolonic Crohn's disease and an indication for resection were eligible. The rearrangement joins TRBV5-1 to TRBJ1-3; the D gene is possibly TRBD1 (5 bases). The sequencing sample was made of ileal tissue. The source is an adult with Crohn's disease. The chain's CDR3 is CASMSGSSGNTIYF. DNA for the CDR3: TGCGCCAGCATGTCAGGGAGCTCTGGAAACACCATATATTTT.